This T cell receptor beta chain appears in the sequencing data of a study of cytomegalovirus exposure and HLA in healthy donors. Study details: The same platform as the approximately 670 first-cohort repertoires was used for the 110 or so validation repertoires, a later analysis reported.

The donors were part of the validation cohort of roughly 110 subjects. That cohort was separate from the first cohort, which comprised 670 or so subjects. The CDR3 extends over 14 amino acids. The germline gives CDR1 MNHEY, CDR2 SMNVEV (reference sequence). Germline trimming cut 4 bases from V and 9 bases from J; bases unmatched to any gene: 7. Study-wide points: The study listed roughly 160 cytomegalovirus-associated TCR beta chains. Most TCR sequences proved rare, with some public TCRs found in many donors.

About this clone itself: Its target is not known.

Method: immunoSEQ multiplex PCR; TCRdb's copy keeps in-frame clones and lacks some. This table has some 190,000 clones, more than 75% appearing once. The TCR originated in a man in his thirties or forties in good health and CMV-seropositive. This chain connects TRBV27 to TRBJ2-1; 9 bases are a match to TRBD2. Sample: PBMCs. CDR3 in DNA: TGTGCCAGCAGTTCGGCGGGAGGGGTCGGTGAGCAGTTCTTC. This encodes CASSSAGGVGEQFF.